The present T cell receptor (beta chain) was sequenced within a study of blood T cell repertoires in COVID-19. At the level of the study: The study drew acute and convalescent COVID-19 samples from the United States, Italy and Spain. Nucleic acid was either cDNA or gDNA, and it came from T cells, B-cell-depleted T cells, or PBMCs.

Germline V lookup: CDR1 KGHSH, CDR2 LQKENI. The V gene lost 3 bases and the J gene lost 5 bases, with 13 bases spanning the gap. The CDR3 covers 15 residues. Authors' processing steps: Using reference gene primer amplification, nucleated cell counts were estimated. Repertoires were generated with immunoSEQ multiplex PCR, while TCRdb's copy carries only in-frame clones and drops some. V and J calls plus clone size are reproduced from that table; the DNA served to infer D and trimming. The table records about 170,000 clones, roughly four fifths of them present only once. The chain has TRBV18 and TRBJ1-4; no definite D call. The source of this sequence is a woman over 75 with acute or convalescent COVID-19. Sequenced material: peripheral blood. The CDR3 DNA follows: TGTGCCAGCTCACCCCCGGGGAGACCCAATGAAAAACTGTTTTTT. Translated: CASSPPGRPNEKLFF.